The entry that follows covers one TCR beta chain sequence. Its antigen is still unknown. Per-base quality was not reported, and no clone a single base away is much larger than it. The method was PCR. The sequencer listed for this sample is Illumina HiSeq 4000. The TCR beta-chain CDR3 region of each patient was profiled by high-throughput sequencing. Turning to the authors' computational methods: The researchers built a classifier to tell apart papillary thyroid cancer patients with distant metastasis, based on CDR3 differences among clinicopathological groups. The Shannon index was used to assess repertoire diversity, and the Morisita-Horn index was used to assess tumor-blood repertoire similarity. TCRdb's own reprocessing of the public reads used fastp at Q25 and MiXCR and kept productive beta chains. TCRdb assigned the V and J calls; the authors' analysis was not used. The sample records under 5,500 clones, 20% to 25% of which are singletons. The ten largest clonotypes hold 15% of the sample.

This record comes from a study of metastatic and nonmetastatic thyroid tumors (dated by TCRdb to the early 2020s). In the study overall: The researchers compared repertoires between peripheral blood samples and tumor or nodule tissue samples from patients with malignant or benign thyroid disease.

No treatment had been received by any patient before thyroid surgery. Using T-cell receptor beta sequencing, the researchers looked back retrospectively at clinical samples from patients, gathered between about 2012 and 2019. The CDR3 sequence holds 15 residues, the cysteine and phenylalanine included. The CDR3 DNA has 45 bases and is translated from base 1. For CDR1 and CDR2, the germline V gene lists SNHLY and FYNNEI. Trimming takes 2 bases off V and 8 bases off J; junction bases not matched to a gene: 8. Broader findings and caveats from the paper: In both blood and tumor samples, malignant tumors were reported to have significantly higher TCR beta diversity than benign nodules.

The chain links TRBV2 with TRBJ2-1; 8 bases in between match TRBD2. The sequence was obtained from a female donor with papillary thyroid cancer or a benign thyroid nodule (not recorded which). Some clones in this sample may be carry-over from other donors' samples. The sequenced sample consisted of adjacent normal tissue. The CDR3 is CASSESGSTVDEQFF. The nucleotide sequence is TGTGCCAGCAGTGAAAGCGGGAGTACGGTCGATGAGCAGTTCTTC.